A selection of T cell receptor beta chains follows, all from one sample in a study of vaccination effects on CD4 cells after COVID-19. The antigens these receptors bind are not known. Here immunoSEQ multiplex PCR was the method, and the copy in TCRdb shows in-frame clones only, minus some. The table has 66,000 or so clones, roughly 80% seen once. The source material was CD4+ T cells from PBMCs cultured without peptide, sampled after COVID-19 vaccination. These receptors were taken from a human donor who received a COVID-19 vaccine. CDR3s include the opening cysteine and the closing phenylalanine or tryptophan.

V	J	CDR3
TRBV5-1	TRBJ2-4	CASSSGGTTTLAKNIQYF
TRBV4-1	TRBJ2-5	CASSLGAGGNQETQYF
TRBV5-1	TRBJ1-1	CASSATVQLAGTEAFF
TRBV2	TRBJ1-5	CASSAGQNQPQHF
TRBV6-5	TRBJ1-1	CACRLGQRNTEAFF
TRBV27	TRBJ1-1	CASSLEVGDLVAFF
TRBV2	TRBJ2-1	CASVRELYNEQFF
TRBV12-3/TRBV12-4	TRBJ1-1	CASSRQQGQEAFF
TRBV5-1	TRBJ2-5	CASSLGDRGETQYF
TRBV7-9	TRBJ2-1	CASSQRGPRYNEQFF
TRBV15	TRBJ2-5	CATSRDLWTAQQETQYF
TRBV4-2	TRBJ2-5	CASSSRQGGETQYF
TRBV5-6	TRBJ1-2	CASSLGQTYGYTF
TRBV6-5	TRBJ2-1	CASSYGASSYNEQFF
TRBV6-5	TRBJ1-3	CASSYRDRGNTIYF
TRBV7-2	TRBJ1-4	CASSLLGQGQEKLFF
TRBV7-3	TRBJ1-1	CASRPDPLNTEAFF
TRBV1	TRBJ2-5	CTSSLGTSGGRETQYF
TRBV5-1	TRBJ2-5	CASSSTEGTETQYF
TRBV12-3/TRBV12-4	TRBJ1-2	CASSLKGSYGYTF